This T cell receptor (beta chain) stems from a study of blood T cell repertoires in COVID-19. Study information: Samples came from the United States, Italy and Spain, spanning acute and convalescent COVID-19.

Clones were sequenced by immunoSEQ multiplex PCR, and TCRdb holds only the in-frame ones, with some missing. The sample records approximately 180,000 clones, around 85% being singletons. Individuals drawn from approximately 26 US areas were roughly 18 to 100 years old. Cohort 3 recovered donors had two negative PCRs, clearance, or symptom resolution. Sequencing was performed on PBMCs or T cells enriched from blood (not recorded which). This TCR came from a man in his forties who had recovered from COVID-19.

CDR3 bases: TGTGCCAGCAGTTTAATCGGGTACACTGAAGCTTTCTTT. Protein sequence: CASSLIGYTEAFF. The chain employs TRBV12-3 or TRBV12-4 and TRBJ1-1; D call uncertain. Trimming took off 2 bases at V and 3 bases at J, with 7 bases between the two ends. This CDR3 region has 13 residues.